Listed below are T cell receptor beta chains from one sample, sequenced in a study of cytomegalovirus exposure and HLA in healthy donors. TCRdb's table, derived via immunoSEQ multiplex PCR, lists solely in-frame clones and lacks some. This sample has around 90,000 clones; about four fifths occur once, and the top ten carry 10%. Sequencing input: PBMCs. These receptors all stem from a human donor in good health. Both conserved end residues are trimmed from each CDR3.

v_gene,j_gene,CDR3aa
TRBV29-1,TRBJ1-2,SVERQGAFGYT
TRBV5-1,TRBJ2-7,ASSLEGLAEAGPYEQY
TRBV28,TRBJ1-1,ASFRQGLDTEAF
TRBV10-2,TRBJ2-7,ASREGGAGEQY
TRBV27,TRBJ2-7,ASSFERGPSYEQY
TRBV11-2,TRBJ2-5,ASSLAGGGGQETQY
TRBV11-2,TRBJ2-5,ASSSPWGLAGSEETQY
TRBV7-3,TRBJ2-7,ASSSGAAPSYEQY
TRBV29-1,TRBJ2-2,SVEGRGHPGELF
TRBV6-5,TRBJ2-1,ASSYSPGHNEQF
TRBV2,TRBJ2-2,ASVATSTGELF
TRBV4-3,TRBJ2-2,ASSQRLAGLMNTGELF
TRBV7-8,TRBJ2-7,ASSLSISRLDRNYEQY
TRBV6-1,TRBJ2-2,ATLRASGNTGELF